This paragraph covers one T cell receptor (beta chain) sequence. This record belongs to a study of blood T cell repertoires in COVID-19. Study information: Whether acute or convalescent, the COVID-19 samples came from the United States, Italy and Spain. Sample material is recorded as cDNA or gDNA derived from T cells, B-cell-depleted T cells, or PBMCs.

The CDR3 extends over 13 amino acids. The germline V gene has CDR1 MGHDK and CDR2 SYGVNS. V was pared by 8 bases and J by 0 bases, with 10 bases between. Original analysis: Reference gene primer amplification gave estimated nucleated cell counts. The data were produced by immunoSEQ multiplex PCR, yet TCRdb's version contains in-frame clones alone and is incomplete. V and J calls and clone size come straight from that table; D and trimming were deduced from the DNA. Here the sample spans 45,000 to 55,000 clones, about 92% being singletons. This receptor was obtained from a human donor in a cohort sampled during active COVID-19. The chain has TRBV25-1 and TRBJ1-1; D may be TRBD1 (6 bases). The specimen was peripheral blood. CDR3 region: CASRQDLNTEAFF. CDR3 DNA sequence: TGTGCCAGCCGACAGGACCTGAACACTGAAGCTTTCTTT.